The 3 T cell receptor beta chains listed next were all sequenced from one sample in a study of T cell repertoires in cytomegalovirus infection (dated by TCRdb to about 2019). These reads were obtained on an Illumina HiSeq 1500. TCRdb passed the public sequencing reads through fastp at Q25 and MiXCR, retaining productive beta sequences. Entries are consolidated by CDR3 protein sequence, retaining the most common genes and DNA. The sample yields some 900,000 distinct CDR3 sequences; 30% to 35% were counted once. About an eighth of the sample goes to the ten largest clones. This specimen's treatment or condition label, interpreted: in vitro stimulation with specific CMV peptide epitopes to enrich CMV-specific T cells. No antigens are known for them. This sample comprised cultured CD8+ T cells from PBMCs, obtained from culture after CMV antigen stimulation. Receptor source: a human donor in good health (CMV status not recorded). Some clones in this sample may be carry-over from other donors' samples.

This clonotype was observed a handful of times. The CDR3 loop reads CASSLLLPKVQETQYF. The DNA for the CDR3 is TGTGCCAGCAGTTTACTGCTTCCGAAGGTCCAAGAGACCCAGTACTTC. The chain employs TRBV12-3 or TRBV12-4 and TRBJ2-5; D gene unclear. The length of the CDR3 is 16 residues. With 2 bases removed from V and 1 base from J, the gap between germline ends came to 14 bases.

This clonotype was seen more than once but under ten times. J is TRBJ2-7 and V is TRBV7-8; D not resolved. V was clipped by 1 base and J by 6 bases, with 7 bases between them. The CDR3 is 12 amino acids. Germline loops: CDR1 SGHVS, CDR2 FQNEAQ. CDR3 in DNA: TGTGCCAGCAGCTTAGGGCAGCTCGAGCAGTACGTC. Encoded protein: CASSLGQLEQYV.

Many counts were recorded for this clonotype. The rearrangement uses TRBV7-8 and TRBJ2-3, with D unresolved. V dropped 1 base and J dropped 4 bases, with 9 bases sitting between them. CDR3 size: 14 residues. CDR1 is SGHVS and CDR2 is FQNEAQ in the germline V gene. CDR3 protein: CASSLEVGPDTQYF. The CDR3 region has the DNA TGTGCCAGCAGCTTAGAGGTCGGTCCAGATACGCAGTATTTT.